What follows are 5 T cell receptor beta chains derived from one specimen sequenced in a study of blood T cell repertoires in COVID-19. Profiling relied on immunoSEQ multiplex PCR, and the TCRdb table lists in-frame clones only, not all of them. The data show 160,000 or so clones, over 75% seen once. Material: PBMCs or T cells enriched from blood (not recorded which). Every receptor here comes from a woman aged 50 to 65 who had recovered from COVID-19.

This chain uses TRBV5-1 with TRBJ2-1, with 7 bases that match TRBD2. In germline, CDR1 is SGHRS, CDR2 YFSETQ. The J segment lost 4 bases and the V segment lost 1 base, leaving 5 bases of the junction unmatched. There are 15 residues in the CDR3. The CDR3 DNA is TGCGCCAGCAGCTTGTCGGGGGGAGAATACAATGAGCAGTTCTTC. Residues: CASSLSGGEYNEQFF.

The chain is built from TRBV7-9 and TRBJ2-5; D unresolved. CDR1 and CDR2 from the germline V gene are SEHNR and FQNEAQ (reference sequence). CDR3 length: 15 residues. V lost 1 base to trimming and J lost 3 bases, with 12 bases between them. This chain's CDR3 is CASSLELAVEETQYF. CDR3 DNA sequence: TGTGCCAGCAGCTTAGAATTGGCGGTTGAAGAGACCCAGTACTTC.

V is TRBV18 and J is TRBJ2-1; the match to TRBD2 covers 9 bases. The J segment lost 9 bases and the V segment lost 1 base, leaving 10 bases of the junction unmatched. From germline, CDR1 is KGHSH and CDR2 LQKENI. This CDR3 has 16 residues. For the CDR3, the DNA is TGTGCCAGCTCACCACGGCCTAGCGGGGCAGTAAGTGAGCAGTTCTTC. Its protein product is CASSPRPSGAVSEQFF.

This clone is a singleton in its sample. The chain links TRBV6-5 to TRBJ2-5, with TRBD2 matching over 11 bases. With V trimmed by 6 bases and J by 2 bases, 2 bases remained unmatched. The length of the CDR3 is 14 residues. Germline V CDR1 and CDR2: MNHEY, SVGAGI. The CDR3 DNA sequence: TGTGCCAGCAGCGGGACTAGCGGTCAAGAGACCCAGTACTTC. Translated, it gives CASSGTSGQETQYF.

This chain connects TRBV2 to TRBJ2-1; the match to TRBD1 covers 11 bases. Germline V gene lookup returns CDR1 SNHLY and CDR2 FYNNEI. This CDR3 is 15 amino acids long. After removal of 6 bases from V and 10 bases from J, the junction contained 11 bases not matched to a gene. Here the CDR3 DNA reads TGTGCCAGCAGGGGGGACAGGGGGTTTAATCGGGAGCAGTTCTTC. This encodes CASRGDRGFNREQFF.